Listed here are 21 T cell receptor beta chains from one sample, sequenced in a study of beta chain features in type 1 diabetes. All of the isolated RNA was reverse transcribed, so expressed TCRB transcripts were sequenced. Here immunoSEQ multiplex PCR was the method, and the copy in TCRdb shows in-frame clones only, minus some. Of 130,000 to 150,000 clones listed, roughly 50% are singletons. Sequencing was carried out using Tregs from blood. These receptors came from a man in his late teens or twenties in good health.

This chain links TRBV7-9 with TRBJ2-6; tentative D call: TRBD1 (6 bases). The CDR3 spans 17 residues. V shed 4 bases and J shed 0 bases, with 13 bases lying between them. Germline V gene sequence: CDR1 SEHNR, CDR2 FQNEAQ (reference sequence). CDR3 loop: CASSSTGPLSGANVLTF. Written as DNA, the CDR3 is TGTGCCAGCAGCTCGACAGGCCCCCTCTCTGGGGCCAACGTCCTGACTTTC.

This clone was recorded only once. The CDR3 sequence is CASSFLSDYGYTF. For the CDR3, the DNA is TGTGCCAGCAGCTTCCTTTCGGACTATGGCTACACCTTC. The chain joins TRBV5-4 to TRBJ1-2; D not resolved. V was shortened by 2 bases and J by 3 bases, with 8 bases between the two germline ends. This CDR3 region has 13 residues. Germline lookup yields CDR1 SGHNT and CDR2 YYREEE (reference sequence).

This rearrangement joins TRBV5-4 to TRBJ2-7, with TRBD1 matching 7 bases. Germline CDR1 SGHNT, CDR2 YYREEE (reference sequence). The J segment lost 2 bases and the V segment lost 0 bases, leaving 5 bases of the junction unmatched. The CDR3 loop spans 15 amino acids. CDR3 residues: CASSLVNRGAYEQYF. DNA of the CDR3: TGTGCCAGCAGCTTGGTAAACAGGGGTGCCTACGAGCAGTACTTC.

V gene TRBV28 combines with J gene TRBJ2-5, with TRBD2 as a possible D gene (5 bases). V was pared by 6 bases and J by 2 bases, with 19 bases between. Germline V lookup: CDR1 MDHEN, CDR2 SYDVKM. The length of the CDR3 is 16 residues. The CDR3 loop reads CASSTRTGKTQETQYF. DNA for the CDR3: TGTGCCAGCAGCACCCGGACGGGGAAAACTCAAGAGACCCAGTACTTC.

V and J are TRBV7-2 and TRBJ2-7, with D possibly being TRBD2 (6 bases). CDR1 is SGHTA, CDR2 FQGNSA, per germline. This CDR3 region has 17 residues. Trimming took 4 bases from V and 5 from J, leaving 24 bases between them. CDR3 loop: CASSSQGLAFVPNEQYF. In DNA, the CDR3 is TGTGCCAGCAGCTCCCAGGGCCTAGCGTTCGTCCCCAACGAGCAGTACTTC.

The V gene is TRBV6-6, the J gene TRBJ1-4; 7 bases are shared with TRBD1. Per germline, CDR1 MNHNY and CDR2 SVGAGI (reference sequence). J gave up 5 bases and V 6 bases, and 9 bases lay outside the gene matches. This CDR3 has 15 amino acids. CDR3 loop: CASRYGGQMNEKLFF. CDR3 nucleotide sequence: TGTGCCAGCAGATACGGGGGACAGATGAATGAAAAACTGTTTTTT.

The CDR3 protein is CASSLARLAATWDEQFF. CDR3 in DNA: TGTGCCAGCAGCTTAGCGCGACTAGCCGCTACATGGGATGAGCAGTTCTTC. This chain connects TRBV7-2 to TRBJ2-1; the match to TRBD2 covers 7 bases. Germline-derived CDR1 and CDR2 are SGHTA and FQGNSA. Trimming took 0 bases from V and 8 from J; bases not matched to a gene: 13. The CDR3 is 17 residues long.

This clone was detected only a few times. V usage is TRBV7-2 and J usage is TRBJ2-7, with D perhaps matching TRBD1 (6 bases). The CDR3 totals 13 residues. With 6 bases removed from V and 2 bases from J, the gap between germline ends came to 11 bases. Germline-derived CDR1 and CDR2 are SGHTA and FQGNSA. This chain's CDR3 is CASSKQGPYEQYF. The CDR3 nucleotides read TGTGCCAGCAGTAAACAGGGTCCCTACGAGCAGTACTTC.

The chain uses TRBV19 and TRBJ2-6; TRBD1 matches at 10 bases. The CDR3 is made up of 17 amino acids. Germline CDR1 reads LNHDA; CDR2 reads SQIVND (reference sequence). Trimming took 4 bases from V and 2 from J; bases not matched to a gene: 5. The CDR3 reads CASSTGTGVAGANVLTF. The DNA for the CDR3 is TGTGCCAGTAGTACCGGGACAGGGGTAGCTGGGGCCAACGTCCTGACTTTC.

This clone occurred a few times. The chain carries TRBV6-5 and TRBJ2-7, with TRBD1 identical over 8 bases. The trim removed 3 bases at V and 3 bases at J, leaving 7 bases unmatched. This CDR3 spans 15 amino acids. The germline V gene has CDR1 MNHEY and CDR2 SVGAGI. CDR3 amino acids: CASSYGTGRLYEQYF. For the CDR3, the DNA is TGTGCCAGCAGTTATGGGACAGGCCGCCTCTACGAGCAGTACTTC.

The V gene is TRBV29-1, the J gene TRBJ1-2, with 7 bases lining up with TRBD1. From germline, CDR1 is SQVTM and CDR2 ANQGSEA. This CDR3 contains 15 residues. V was clipped by 6 bases and J by 6 bases; unmatched bases: 16. Here the CDR3 DNA reads TGCAGCGTGTCTTGGGGCAGGGGGACCGGCCATGGCTACACCTTC. Its protein is CSVSWGRGTGHGYTF.

The V call is TRBV4-2, the J call TRBJ1-2; 7 bases are shared with TRBD1. Germline-derived CDR1 and CDR2 are LGHNA and YNFKEQ. Trimming cost V 1 base and J 4 bases; bases outside gene matches: 9. The CDR3 spans 16 residues. CDR3 residues: CASSQVGQEIPYGYTF. The CDR3 DNA reads TGTGCCAGCAGCCAAGTAGGACAGGAAATCCCCTATGGCTACACCTTC.

This chain links TRBV11-2 with TRBJ2-2; D might be TRBD2 (5 bases). Germline loops: CDR1 SGHAT, CDR2 FQNNGV. V lost 5 bases to trimming and J lost 4 bases, with 8 bases between them. The length of the CDR3 is 13 residues. The CDR3 loop reads CASSTDFTGELFF. The CDR3 nucleotides are TGTGCCAGCAGCACGGACTTCACCGGGGAGCTGTTTTTT.

The chain uses TRBV6-6 and TRBJ2-5; D remains unclear. CDR1 MNHNY and CDR2 SVGAGI come from the germline V gene (reference sequence). The CDR3 runs to 14 residues. V was trimmed by 0 bases and J by 2 bases, leaving 7 bases between them. The CDR3 nucleotides are TGTGCCAGCAGTTACTCACAGTTACAAGAGACCCAGTACTTC. This gives the protein CASSYSQLQETQYF.

This chain links TRBV30 with TRBJ1-3, with 7 bases matching TRBD1. Germline trimming cut 4 bases from V and 4 bases from J; bases unmatched to any gene: 7. Germline lookup yields CDR1 GTSNPN and CDR2 SVGIG (reference sequence). The CDR3 spans 14 residues. In nucleotides, the CDR3 is TGTGCCTGGACAGACAGGGCGGCAGGAAACACCATATATTTT. This encodes CAWTDRAAGNTIYF.

The chain links TRBV11-2 to TRBJ1-3, with D perhaps TRBD1 (5 bases). CDR3 length: 18 residues. CDR1 and CDR2 from the germline V gene are SGHAT and FQNNGV. V lost 5 bases to trimming and J lost 0 bases, with 20 bases between them. CDR3 nucleotides: TGTGCCAGCAGCCCTAGAGCGGGGGTTGACCTCTCTGGAAACACCATATATTTT. Residues: CASSPRAGVDLSGNTIYF.

This clone was seen more than once but under ten times. The gene calls are TRBV6-5 and TRBJ1-5; a weak D match, TRBD1 (6 bases). Germline V lookup: CDR1 MNHEY, CDR2 SVGAGI. With 5 bases removed from V and 4 bases from J, the gap between germline ends came to 9 bases. The length of the CDR3 is 13 residues. CDR3 DNA: TGTGCCAGCAGTCGGACAGTTAATCAGCCCCAGCATTTT. Its protein is CASSRTVNQPQHF.

The chain has TRBV18 and TRBJ1-2, with 10 bases that match TRBD1. The ends lost 8 bases at V and 0 bases at J; junction bases unmatched: 6. Germline V lookup: CDR1 KGHSH, CDR2 LQKENI. The CDR3 spans 15 residues. The DNA for the CDR3 is TGTGCCAGCGACAGGGGGCGCGCCCCTAACTATGGCTACACCTTC. Translated: CASDRGRAPNYGYTF.

V is TRBV28 and J is TRBJ1-3; D perhaps matches TRBD1 (5 bases). Deletions cut 10 bases from V and 5 bases from J, with 15 bases between. CDR3 length equals 13 residues. Germline assignment: CDR1 MDHEN and CDR2 SYDVKM. This CDR3 is CATQRGSRNTIYF. The CDR3 DNA reads as TGTGCCACCCAAAGGGGATCGCGAAACACCATATATTTT.

The chain combines TRBV19 with TRBJ2-5; 7 bases map to TRBD1. The J call may be faulty, since TRBJ2-7 better matches the DNA end. Germline CDR1 and CDR2: LNHDA and SQIVND (reference sequence). This CDR3 spans 13 amino acids. The CDR3 DNA reads TGTGCCAGTAGGAGACAGGGATCCTACGAGCAGTACTTC. Its translation is CASRRQGSYEQYF.

This clone came up once. The CDR3 sequence is CASRYIIGSIVYEQYF. CDR3 DNA: TGTGCCAGCAGGTACATAATCGGGAGTATTGTCTACGAGCAGTACTTC. The chain is built from TRBV6-5 and TRBJ2-7, with a weak D call TRBD2 (6 bases). The CDR3 length is 16 residues. The germline V gene encodes CDR1 MNHEY and CDR2 SVGAGI. V shed 6 bases and J shed 3 bases, with 21 bases lying between them.